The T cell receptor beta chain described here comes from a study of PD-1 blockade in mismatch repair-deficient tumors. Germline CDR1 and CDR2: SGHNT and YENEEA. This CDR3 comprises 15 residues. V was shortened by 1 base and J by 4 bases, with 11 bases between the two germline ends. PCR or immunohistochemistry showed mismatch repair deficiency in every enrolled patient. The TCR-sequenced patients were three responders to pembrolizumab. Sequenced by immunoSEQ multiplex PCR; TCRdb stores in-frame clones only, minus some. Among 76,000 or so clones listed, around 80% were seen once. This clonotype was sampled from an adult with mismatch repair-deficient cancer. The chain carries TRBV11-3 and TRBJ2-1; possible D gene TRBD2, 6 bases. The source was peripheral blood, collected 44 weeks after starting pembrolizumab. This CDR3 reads CASSLVGTGYNEQFF. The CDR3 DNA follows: TGTGCCAGCAGCTTAGTCGGGACTGGGTACAATGAGCAGTTCTTC.